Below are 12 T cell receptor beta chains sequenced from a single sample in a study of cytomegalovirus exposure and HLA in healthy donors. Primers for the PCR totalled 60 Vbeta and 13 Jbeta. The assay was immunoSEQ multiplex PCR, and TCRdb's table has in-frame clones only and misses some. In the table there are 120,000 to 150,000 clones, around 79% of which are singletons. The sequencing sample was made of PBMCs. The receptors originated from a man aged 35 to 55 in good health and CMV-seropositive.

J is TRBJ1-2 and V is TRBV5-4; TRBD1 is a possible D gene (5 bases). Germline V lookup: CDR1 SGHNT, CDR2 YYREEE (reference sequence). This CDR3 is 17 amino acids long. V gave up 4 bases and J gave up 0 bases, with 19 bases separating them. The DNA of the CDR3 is TGTGCCAGCAGCCCTACCCCCAGGTGGGGGGCTAACTATGGCTACACCTTC. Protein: CASSPTPRWGANYGYTF. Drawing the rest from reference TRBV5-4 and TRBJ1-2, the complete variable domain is ETGVTQSPTHLIKTRGQQVTLRCSSQSGHNTVSWYQQALGQGPQFIFQYYREEENGRGNFPPRFSGLQFPNYSSELNVNALELDDSALYLCASSPTPRWGANYGYTFGSGTRLTVV.

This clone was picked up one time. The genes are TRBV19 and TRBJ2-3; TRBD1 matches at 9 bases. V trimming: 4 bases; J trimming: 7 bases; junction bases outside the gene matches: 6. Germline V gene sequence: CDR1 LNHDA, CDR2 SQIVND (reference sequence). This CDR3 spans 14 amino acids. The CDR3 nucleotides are TGTGCCAGTAGTACCCGGGACAGGGTTTATACGCAGTATTTT. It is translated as CASSTRDRVYTQYF.

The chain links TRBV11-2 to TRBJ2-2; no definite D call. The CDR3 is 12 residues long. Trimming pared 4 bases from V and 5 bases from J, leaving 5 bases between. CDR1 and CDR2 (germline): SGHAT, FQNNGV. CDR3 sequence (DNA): TGTGCCAGCAGCTCCTATACCGGGGAGCTGTTTTTT. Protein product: CASSSYTGELFF.

The CDR3: CASSLHRVRTYEQYF. The CDR3, as DNA: TGTGCCAGCAGCCTTCACAGGGTTAGGACCTACGAGCAGTACTTC. The gene calls are TRBV28 and TRBJ2-7; possible D gene TRBD1, 6 bases. There are 15 residues in the CDR3. Trimming took 6 bases from V and 2 from J, leaving 17 bases between them. Germline V gene lookup returns CDR1 MDHEN and CDR2 SYDVKM.

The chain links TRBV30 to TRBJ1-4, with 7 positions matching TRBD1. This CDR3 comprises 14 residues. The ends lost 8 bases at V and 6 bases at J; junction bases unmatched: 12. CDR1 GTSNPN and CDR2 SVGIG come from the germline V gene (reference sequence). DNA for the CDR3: TGTGCCGGCAGCTCCCAGGGGGAATATGAAAAACTGTTTTTT. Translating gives CAGSSQGEYEKLFF.

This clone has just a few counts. The CDR3 reads CASSPGTSGQYEQYF. As DNA, the CDR3 is TGTGCCAGCAGTCCCGGGACTAGCGGCCAATACGAGCAGTACTTC. The chain has TRBV28 and TRBJ2-7; 11 bases align to TRBD2. The CDR3 length is 15 residues. Germline V CDR1 and CDR2: MDHEN, SYDVKM. Trimming at V came to 5 bases and at J to 4 bases, leaving 7 bases not matched to a gene. The full variable domain, with the rest looked up from reference TRBV28 and TRBJ2-7, is DVKVTQSSRYLVKRTGEKVFLECVQDMDHENMFWYRQDPGLGLRLIYFSYDVKMKEKGDIPEGYSVSREKKERFSLILESASTNQTSMYLCASSPGTSGQYEQYFGPGTRLTVT.

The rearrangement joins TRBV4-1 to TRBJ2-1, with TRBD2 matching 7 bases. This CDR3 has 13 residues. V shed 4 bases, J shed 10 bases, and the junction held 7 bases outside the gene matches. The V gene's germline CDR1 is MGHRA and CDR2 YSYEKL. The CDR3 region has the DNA TGCGCCAGCAGCCCCGGACGGGGGGACGAGCAGTTCTTC. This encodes CASSPGRGDEQFF.

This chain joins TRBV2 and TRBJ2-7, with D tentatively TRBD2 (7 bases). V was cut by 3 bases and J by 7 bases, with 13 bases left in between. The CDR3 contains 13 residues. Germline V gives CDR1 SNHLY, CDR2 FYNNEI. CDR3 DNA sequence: TGTGCCAGCAGTGAGGCGGGGGCGAGGGAGCAGTACTTC. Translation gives CASSEAGAREQYF.

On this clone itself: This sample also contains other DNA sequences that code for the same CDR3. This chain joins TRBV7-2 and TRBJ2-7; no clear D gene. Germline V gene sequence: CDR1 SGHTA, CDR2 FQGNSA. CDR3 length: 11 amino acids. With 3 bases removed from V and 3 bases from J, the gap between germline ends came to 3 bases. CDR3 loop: CASSFLYEQYF. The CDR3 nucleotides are TGTGCCAGCAGCTTCCTCTACGAGCAGTACTTC.

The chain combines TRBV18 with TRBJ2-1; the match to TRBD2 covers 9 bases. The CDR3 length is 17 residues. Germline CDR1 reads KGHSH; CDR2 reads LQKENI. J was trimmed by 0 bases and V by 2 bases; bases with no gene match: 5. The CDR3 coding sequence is TGTGCCAGCTCACCATTGACTAGCGGCAGCTCCTACAATGAGCAGTTCTTC. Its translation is CASSPLTSGSSYNEQFF.

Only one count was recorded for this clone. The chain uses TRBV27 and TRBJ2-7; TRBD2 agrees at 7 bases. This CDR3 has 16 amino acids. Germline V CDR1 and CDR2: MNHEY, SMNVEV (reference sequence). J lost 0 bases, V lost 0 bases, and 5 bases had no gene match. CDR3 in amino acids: CASSLSSRGGSYEQYF. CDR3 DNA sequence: TGTGCCAGCAGTTTATCTTCGCGCGGGGGCTCCTACGAGCAGTACTTC.

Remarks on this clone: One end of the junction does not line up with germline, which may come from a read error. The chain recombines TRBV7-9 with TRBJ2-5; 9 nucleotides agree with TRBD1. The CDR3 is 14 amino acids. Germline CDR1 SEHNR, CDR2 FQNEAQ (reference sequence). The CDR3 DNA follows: TGTTCCAGCAGCGCCCCCGGGACAGGGGAGACCCAGTACTTC. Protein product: CSSSAPGTGETQYF.